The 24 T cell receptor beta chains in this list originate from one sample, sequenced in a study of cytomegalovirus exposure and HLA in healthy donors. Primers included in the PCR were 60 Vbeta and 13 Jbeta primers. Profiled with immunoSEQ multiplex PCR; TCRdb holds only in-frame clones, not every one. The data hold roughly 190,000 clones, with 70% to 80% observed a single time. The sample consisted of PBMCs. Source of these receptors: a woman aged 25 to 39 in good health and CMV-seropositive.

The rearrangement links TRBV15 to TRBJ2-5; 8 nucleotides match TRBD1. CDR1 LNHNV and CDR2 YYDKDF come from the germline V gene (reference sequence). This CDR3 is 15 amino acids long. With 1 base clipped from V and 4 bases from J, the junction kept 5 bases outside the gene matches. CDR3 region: CATSRAQGAGETQYF. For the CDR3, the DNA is TGTGCCACCAGCAGAGCCCAGGGGGCCGGAGAGACCCAGTACTTC.

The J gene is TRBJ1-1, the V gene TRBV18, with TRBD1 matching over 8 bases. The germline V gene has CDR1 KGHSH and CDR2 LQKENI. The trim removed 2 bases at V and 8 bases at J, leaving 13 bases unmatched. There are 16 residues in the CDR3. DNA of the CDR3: TGTGCCAGCTCACCAGGGGTGTCAGGGGGCGCCGGGGAAGCTTTCTTT. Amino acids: CASSPGVSGGAGEAFF.

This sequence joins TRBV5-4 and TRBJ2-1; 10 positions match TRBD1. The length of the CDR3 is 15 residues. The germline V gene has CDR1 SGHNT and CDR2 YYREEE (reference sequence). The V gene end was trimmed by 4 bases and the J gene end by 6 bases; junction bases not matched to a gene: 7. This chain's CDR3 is CASSLDRGRLNEQFF. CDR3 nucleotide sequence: TGTGCCAGCAGCCTTGACAGGGGGCGACTCAATGAGCAGTTCTTC.

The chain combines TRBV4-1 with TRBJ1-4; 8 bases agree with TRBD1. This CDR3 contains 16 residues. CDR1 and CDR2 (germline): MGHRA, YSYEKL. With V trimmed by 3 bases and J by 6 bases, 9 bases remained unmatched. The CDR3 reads CASSHPQGDSHEKLFF. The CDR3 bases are TGCGCCAGCAGCCACCCACAGGGGGACAGCCATGAAAAACTGTTTTTT.

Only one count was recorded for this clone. Here the CDR3 reads CASSEDTGGDQPQHF. The CDR3 coding sequence is TGTGCCAGCAGTGAAGATACAGGGGGGGATCAGCCCCAGCATTTT. The rearrangement joins TRBV2 to TRBJ1-5; 8 bases line up with TRBD1. V shed 1 base and J 5 bases; nucleotides not matched to a gene: 4. Germline values: CDR1 SNHLY, CDR2 FYNNEI. The CDR3 runs to 15 residues.

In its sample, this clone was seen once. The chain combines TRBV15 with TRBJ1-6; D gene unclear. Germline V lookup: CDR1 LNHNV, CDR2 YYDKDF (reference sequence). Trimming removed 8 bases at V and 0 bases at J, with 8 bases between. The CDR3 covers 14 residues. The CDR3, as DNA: TGTGCCACCGGTCTAATCTCCTATAATTCACCCCTCCACTTT. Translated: CATGLISYNSPLHF.

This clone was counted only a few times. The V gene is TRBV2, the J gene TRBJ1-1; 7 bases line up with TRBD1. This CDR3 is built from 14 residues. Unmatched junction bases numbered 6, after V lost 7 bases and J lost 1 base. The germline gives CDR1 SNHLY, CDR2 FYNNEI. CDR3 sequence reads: CASTPDRWNTEAFF. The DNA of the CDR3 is TGTGCCAGCACCCCGGACAGGTGGAACACTGAAGCTTTCTTT.

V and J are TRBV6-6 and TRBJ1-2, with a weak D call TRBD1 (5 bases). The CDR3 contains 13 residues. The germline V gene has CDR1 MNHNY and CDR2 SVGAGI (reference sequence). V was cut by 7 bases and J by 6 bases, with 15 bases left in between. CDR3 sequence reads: CASMYIEGDGYTF. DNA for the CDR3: TGTGCCAGCATGTACATCGAAGGGGATGGCTACACCTTC.

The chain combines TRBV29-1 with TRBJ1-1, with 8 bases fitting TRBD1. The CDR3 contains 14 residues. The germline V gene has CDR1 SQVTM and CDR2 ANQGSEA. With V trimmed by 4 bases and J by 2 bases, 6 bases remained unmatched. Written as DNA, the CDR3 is TGCAGCGTTGCAGGGGGCGAGAGAAACACTGAAGCTTTCTTT. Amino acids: CSVAGGERNTEAFF.

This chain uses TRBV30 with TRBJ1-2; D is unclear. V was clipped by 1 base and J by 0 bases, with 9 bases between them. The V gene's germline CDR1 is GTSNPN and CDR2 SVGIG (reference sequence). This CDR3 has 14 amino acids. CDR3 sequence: CAWSAFLANYGYTF. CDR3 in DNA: TGTGCCTGGAGTGCCTTCTTAGCTAACTATGGCTACACCTTC.

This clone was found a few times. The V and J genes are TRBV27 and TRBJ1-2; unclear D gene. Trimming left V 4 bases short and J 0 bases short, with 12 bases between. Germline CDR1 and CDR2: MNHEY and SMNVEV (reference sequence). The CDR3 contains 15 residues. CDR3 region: CASSSSGQTNYGYTF. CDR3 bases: TGTGCCAGCAGTTCCTCAGGCCAGACTAACTATGGCTACACCTTC.

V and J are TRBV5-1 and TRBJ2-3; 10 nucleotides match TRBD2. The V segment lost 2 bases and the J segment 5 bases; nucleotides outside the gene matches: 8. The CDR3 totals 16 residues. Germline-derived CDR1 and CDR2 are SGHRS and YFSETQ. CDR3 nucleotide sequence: TGCGCCAGCAGCTTCGGGACTAGCGTTCTAGGAGATACGCAGTATTTT. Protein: CASSFGTSVLGDTQYF.

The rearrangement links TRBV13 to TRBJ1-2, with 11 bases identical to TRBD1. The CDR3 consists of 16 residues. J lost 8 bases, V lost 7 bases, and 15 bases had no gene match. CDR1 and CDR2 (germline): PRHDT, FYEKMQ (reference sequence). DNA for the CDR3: TGTGCCAGCACCCCTTCCGGGACAGGGGGGATTGGGGGCTACACCTTC. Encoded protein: CASTPSGTGGIGGYTF.

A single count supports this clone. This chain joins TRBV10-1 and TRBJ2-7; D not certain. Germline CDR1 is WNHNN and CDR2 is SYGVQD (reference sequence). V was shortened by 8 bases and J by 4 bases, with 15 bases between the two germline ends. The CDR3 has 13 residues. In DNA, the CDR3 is TGCGCCAGCTCCCAAGGCATCGGGTACGAGCAGTACTTC. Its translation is CASSQGIGYEQYF.

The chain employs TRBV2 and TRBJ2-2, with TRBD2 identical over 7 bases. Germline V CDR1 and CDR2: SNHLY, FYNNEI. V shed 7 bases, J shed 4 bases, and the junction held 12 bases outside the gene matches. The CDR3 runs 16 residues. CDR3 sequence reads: CASTVRLAALTGELFF. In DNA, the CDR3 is TGTGCCAGCACCGTCCGGCTAGCGGCGCTCACCGGGGAGCTGTTTTTT.

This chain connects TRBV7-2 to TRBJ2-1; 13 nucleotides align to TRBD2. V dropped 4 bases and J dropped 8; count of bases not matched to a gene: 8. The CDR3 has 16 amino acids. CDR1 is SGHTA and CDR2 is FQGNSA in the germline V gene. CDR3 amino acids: CASSSGLAGINYEQFF. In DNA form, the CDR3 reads TGTGCCAGCAGCTCGGGACTAGCGGGGATCAACTATGAGCAGTTCTTC.

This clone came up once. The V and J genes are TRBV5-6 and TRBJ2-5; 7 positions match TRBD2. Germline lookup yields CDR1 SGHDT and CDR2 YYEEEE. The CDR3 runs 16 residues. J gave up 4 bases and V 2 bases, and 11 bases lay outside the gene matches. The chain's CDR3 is CASSFLSSGEGETQYF. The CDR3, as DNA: TGTGCCAGCAGCTTCTTAAGCAGCGGGGAGGGAGAGACCCAGTACTTC.

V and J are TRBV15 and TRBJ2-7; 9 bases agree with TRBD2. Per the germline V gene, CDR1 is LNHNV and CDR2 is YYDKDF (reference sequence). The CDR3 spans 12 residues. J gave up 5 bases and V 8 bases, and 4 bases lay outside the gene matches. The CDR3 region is CATSGLADEQYF. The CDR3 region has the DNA TGTGCCACCTCGGGACTAGCTGACGAGCAGTACTTC.

The CDR3 DNA follows: TGTGCCAGCAGTTACCGGGGACTAGGACAGTGGGAGCAGTTCTTC. This codes for CASSYRGLGQWEQFF. The J gene is TRBJ2-1, the V gene TRBV6-5, with 8 bases fitting TRBD2. This CDR3 contains 15 residues. V lost 2 bases and J lost 10; bases outside the gene matches: 10. CDR1 is MNHEY, CDR2 SVGAGI, per germline.

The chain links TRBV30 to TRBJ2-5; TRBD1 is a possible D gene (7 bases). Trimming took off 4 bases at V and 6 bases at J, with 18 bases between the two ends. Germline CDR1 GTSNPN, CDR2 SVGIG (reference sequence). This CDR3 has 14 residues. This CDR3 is CAWIPPPGGKTQYF. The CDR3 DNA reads TGTGCCTGGATCCCCCCCCCAGGGGGGAAGACCCAGTACTTC.

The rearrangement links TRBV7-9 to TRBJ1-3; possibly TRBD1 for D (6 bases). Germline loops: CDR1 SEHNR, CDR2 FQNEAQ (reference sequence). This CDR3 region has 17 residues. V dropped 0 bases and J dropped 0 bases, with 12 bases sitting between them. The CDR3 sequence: CASSLAAGASSGNTIYF. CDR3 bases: TGTGCCAGCAGCTTAGCTGCAGGGGCTTCCTCTGGAAACACCATATATTTT.

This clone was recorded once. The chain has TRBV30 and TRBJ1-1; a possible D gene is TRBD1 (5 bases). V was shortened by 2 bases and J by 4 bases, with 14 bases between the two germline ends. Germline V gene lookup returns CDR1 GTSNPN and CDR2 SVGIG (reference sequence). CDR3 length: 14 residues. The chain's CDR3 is CAWSIPGRTTEAFF. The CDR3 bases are TGTGCCTGGAGTATTCCAGGGAGGACCACTGAAGCTTTCTTT.

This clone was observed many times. CDR3 sequence: CASSRGGSDEQFF. DNA of the CDR3: TGTGCCAGCAGTCGAGGCGGGTCTGATGAGCAGTTCTTC. The V call is TRBV7-2, the J call TRBJ2-1; D is possibly TRBD2 (5 bases). Trimming left V 6 bases short and J 8 bases short, with 14 bases between. Germline V CDR1 and CDR2: SGHTA, FQGNSA. The CDR3 sequence is 13 residues long.

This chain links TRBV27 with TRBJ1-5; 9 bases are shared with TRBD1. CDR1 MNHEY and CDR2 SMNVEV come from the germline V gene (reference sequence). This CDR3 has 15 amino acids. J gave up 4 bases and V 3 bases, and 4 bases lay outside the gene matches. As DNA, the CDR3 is TGTGCCAGCAGTTTGGGAGGACAGGGGAATCAGCCCCAGCATTTT. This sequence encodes CASSLGGQGNQPQHF.